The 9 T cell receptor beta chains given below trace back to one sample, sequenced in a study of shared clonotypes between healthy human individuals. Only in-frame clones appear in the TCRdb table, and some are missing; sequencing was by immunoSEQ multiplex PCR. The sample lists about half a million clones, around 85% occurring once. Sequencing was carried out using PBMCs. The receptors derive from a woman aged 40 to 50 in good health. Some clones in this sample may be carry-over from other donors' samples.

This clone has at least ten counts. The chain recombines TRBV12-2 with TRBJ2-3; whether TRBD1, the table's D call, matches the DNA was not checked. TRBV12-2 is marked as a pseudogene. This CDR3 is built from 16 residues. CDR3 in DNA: TGTGCAAGTCGCCCCTGGGACAGGGCTAGCACAGATACGCAGTATTTT. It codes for CASRPWDRASTDTQYF.

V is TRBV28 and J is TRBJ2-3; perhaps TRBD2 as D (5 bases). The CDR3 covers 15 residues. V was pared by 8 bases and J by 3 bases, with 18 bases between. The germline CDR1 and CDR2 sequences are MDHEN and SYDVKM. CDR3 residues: CASRSGVWRTDTQYF. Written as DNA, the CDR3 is TGTGCCAGCCGATCCGGGGTGTGGAGGACAGATACGCAGTATTTT.

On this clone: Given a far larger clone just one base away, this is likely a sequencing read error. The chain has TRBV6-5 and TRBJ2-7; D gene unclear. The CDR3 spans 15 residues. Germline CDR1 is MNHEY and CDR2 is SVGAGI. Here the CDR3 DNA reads TGTACCAGCAGTACTACCAGCGTGTCAACCTACGAGCAGTACTTC. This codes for CTSSTTSVSTYEQYF.

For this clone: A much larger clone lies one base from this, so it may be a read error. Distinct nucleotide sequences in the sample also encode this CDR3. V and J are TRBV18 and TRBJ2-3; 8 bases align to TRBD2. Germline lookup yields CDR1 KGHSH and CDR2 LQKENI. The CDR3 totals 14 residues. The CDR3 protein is CASSPAGGTDTQYF. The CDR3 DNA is TGCGCCAGCTCACCGGCGGGGGGAACAGATACGCAGTATTTT.

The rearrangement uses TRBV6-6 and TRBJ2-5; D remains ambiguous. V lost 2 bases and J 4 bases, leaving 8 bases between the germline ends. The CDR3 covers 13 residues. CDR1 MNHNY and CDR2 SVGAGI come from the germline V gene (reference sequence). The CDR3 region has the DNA TGTGCCAGCAGTTACATGTGGAGAGAGACCCAGTACTTC. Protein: CASSYMWRETQYF.

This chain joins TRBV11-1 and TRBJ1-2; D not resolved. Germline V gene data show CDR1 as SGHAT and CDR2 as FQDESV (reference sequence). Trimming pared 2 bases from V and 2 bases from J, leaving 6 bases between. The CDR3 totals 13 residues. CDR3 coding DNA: TGTGCCAGCAGCTTAAGAGGGAACTATGGCTACACCTTC. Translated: CASSLRGNYGYTF. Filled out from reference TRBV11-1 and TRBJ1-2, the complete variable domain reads EAEVAQSPRYKITEKSQAVAFWCDPISGHATLYWYRQILGQGPELLVQFQDESVVDDSQLPKDRFSAERLKGVDSTLKIQPAELGDSAMYLCASSLRGNYGYTFGSGTRLTVV.

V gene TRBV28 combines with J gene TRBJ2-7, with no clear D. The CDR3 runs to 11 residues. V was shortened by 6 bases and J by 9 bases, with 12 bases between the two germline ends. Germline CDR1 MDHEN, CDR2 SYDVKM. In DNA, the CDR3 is TGTGCCAGCAGCATCGACTTGACGCAGTACTTC. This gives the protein CASSIDLTQYF.

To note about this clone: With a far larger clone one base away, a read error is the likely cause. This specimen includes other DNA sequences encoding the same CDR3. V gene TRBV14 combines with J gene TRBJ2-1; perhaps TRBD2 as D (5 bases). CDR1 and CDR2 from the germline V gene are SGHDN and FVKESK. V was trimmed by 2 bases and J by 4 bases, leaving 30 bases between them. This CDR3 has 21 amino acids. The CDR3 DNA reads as TGTGCCAGCAGCCAATTCAGGCTAGCTGGCCCGACTTCCCAATTATACAATGAGCAGTTCTTC. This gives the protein CASSQFRLAGPTSQLYNEQFF.

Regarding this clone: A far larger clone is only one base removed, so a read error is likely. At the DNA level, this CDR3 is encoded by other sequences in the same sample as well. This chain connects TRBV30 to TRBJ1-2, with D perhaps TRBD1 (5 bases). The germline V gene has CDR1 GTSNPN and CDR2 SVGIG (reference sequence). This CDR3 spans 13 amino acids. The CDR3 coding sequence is TGTGCCTGGAGTGTACAGAGGGGAGGTGGCTACACATTC. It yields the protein CAWSVQRGGGYTF.